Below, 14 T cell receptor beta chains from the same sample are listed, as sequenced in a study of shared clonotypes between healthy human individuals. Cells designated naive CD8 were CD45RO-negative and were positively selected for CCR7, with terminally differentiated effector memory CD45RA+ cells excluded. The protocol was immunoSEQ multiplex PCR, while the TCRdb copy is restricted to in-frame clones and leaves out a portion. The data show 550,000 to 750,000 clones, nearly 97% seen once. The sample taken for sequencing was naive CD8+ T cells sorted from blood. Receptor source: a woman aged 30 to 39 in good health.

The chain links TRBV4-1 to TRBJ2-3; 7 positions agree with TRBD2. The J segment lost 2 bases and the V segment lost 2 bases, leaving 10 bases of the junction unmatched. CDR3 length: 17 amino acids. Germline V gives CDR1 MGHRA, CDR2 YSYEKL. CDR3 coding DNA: TGCGCCAGCAGCCAACCTCTTGCGCGGGACTACACAGATACGCAGTATTTT. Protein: CASSQPLARDYTDTQYF.

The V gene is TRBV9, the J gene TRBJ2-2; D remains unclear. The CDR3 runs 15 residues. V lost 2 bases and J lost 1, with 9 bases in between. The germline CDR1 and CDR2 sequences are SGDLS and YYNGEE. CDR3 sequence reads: CASSVTSMNTGELFF. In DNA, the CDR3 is TGTGCCAGCAGCGTGACCTCCATGAACACCGGGGAGCTGTTTTTT.

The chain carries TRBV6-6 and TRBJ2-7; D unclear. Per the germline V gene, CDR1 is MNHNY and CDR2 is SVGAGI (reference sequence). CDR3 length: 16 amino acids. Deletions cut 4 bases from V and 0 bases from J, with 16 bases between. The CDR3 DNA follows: TGTGCCAGCAGTTCCCCGCTGGGCCTCCACTCCTACGAGCAGTACTTC. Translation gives CASSSPLGLHSYEQYF.

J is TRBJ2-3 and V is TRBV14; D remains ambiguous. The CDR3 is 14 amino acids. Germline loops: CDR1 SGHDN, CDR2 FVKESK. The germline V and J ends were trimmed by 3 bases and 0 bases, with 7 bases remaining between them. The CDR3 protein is CASSQLVSTDTQYF. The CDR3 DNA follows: TGTGCCAGCAGCCAGCTCGTGAGCACAGATACGCAGTATTTT.

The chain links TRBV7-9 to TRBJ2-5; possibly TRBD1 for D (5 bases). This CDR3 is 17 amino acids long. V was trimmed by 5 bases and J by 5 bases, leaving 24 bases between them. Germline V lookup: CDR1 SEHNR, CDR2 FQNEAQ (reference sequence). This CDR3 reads CASSTDSEGHNRETQYF. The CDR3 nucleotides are TGTGCCAGCAGCACCGACAGCGAAGGCCACAATCGGGAGACCCAGTACTTC.

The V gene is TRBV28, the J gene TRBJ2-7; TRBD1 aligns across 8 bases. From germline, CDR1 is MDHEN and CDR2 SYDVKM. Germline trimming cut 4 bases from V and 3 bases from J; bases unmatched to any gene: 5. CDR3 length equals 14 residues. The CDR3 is CASSSITGGYEQYF. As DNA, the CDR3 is TGTGCCAGCAGTTCGATCACAGGGGGCTACGAGCAGTACTTC.

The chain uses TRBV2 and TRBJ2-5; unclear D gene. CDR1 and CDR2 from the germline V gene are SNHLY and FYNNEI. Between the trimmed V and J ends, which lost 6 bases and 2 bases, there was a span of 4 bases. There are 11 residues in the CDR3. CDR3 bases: TGTGCCAGCAGGGTACAAGAGACCCAGTACTTC. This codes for CASRVQETQYF.

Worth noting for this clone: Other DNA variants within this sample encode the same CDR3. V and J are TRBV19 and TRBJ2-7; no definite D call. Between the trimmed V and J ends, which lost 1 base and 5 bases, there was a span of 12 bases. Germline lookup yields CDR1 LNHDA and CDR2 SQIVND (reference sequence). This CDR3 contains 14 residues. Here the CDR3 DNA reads TGTGCCAGTAGTATAGTCGGGTGGACCAACGAGCAGTACTTC. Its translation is CASSIVGWTNEQYF.

CDR3 in amino acids: CASSFQGANYGYTF. Written as DNA, the CDR3 is TGTGCCAGCAGCTTCCAGGGGGCTAACTATGGCTACACCTTC. V usage is TRBV5-6 and J usage is TRBJ1-2; 7 bases agree with TRBD1. The germline gives CDR1 SGHDT, CDR2 YYEEEE. After removal of 2 bases from V and 0 bases from J, the junction contained 1 base not matched to a gene. This CDR3 is built from 14 residues.

The CDR3 nucleotides read TGTGCCAGCAGTGAAGCGCGAGGGCTGGGGACTGAAGCTTTCTTT. Translating it yields CASSEARGLGTEAFF. This chain joins TRBV2 and TRBJ1-1, with no clear D. Trimming removed 0 bases from V and 5 bases from J, with 13 bases in between. Germline V CDR1 and CDR2: SNHLY, FYNNEI. This CDR3 region has 15 residues.

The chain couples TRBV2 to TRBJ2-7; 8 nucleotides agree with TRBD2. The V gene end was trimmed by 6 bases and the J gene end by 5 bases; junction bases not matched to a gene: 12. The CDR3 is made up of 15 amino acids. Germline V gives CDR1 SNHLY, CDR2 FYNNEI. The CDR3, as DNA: TGTGCCAGCAGGGAGAACGGGGGGGAGGAGAACGAGCAGTACTTC. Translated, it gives CASRENGGEENEQYF.

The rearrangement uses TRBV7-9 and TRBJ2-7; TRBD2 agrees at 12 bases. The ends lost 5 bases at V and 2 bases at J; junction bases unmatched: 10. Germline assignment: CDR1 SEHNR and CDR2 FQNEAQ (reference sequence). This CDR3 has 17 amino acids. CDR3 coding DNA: TGTGCCAGCAGCCCTAGGACTAGCGGGACCTTCGCCTACGAGCAGTACTTC. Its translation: CASSPRTSGTFAYEQYF.

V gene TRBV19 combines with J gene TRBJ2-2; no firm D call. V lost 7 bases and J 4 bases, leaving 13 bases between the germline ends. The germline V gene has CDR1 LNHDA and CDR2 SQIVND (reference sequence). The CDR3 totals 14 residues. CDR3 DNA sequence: TGTGCCAGTACAAATCAGGTCAGCACCGGGGAGCTGTTTTTT. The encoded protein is CASTNQVSTGELFF.

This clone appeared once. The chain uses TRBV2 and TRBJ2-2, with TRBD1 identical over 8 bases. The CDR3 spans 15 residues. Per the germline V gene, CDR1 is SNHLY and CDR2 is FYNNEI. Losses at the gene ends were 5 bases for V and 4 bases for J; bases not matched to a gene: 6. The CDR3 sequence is CASSLGQGFTGELFF. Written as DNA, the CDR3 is TGTGCCAGCAGTCTCGGACAGGGTTTCACCGGGGAGCTGTTTTTT.